Listed here are 7 T cell receptor beta chains from one sample, sequenced in a study of metastatic and nonmetastatic thyroid tumors. No patient received treatment before thyroid surgery. TCRdb used MiXCR to call clones anew from the PCR reads. This sample has about 39,000 clones; roughly 18% occur once, and the top ten carry about a sixth. Sequenced input: blood. These receptors were collected from a female donor with papillary thyroid cancer or a benign thyroid nodule (not recorded which). Some clones in this sample may be carry-over from other donors' samples.

Notes on this clone: At one end, the junction sequence differs from germline, possibly due to a read error. J is TRBJ2-3 and V is TRBV20-1, with D perhaps TRBD1 or TRBD2 (5 bases each). The CDR3 covers 15 residues. Germline V CDR1 and CDR2: DFQATT, SNEGSKA (reference sequence). Here the CDR3 DNA reads TGCGGTGCTAGCCCCCGGCACAGGTTCCCAGATACGCAGTATTTT. Translating it yields CGASPRHRFPDTQYF.

This clone came up many times. The chain links TRBV28 to TRBJ1-5; no definite D call. This CDR3 spans 14 amino acids. Trimming removed 5 bases from V and 0 bases from J, with 8 bases in between. The germline V gene has CDR1 MDHEN and CDR2 SYDVKM. The CDR3: CASSESYSNQPQHF. CDR3 nucleotides: TGTGCCAGCAGTGAGTCGTATAGCAATCAGCCCCAGCATTTT. Variable domain in full (rest from reference TRBV28 and TRBJ1-5): DVKVTQSSRYLVKRTGEKVFLECVQDMDHENMFWYRQDPGLGLRLIYFSYDVKMKEKGDIPEGYSVSREKKERFSLILESASTNQTSMYLCASSESYSNQPQHFGDGTRLSIL.

There are a few counts of this clone. The V and J genes are TRBV2 and TRBJ1-2, with 7 bases fitting TRBD1. Germline CDR1 is SNHLY and CDR2 is FYNNEI. The CDR3 runs 14 residues. With V trimmed by 6 bases and J by 0 bases, 4 bases remained unmatched. The CDR3 DNA reads TGTGCCAGCAGCGAGGGGGCTGCTAACTATGGCTACACCTTC. Its protein is CASSEGAANYGYTF.

With regard to this clone: Relative to the germline gene, one junction end is altered; a read error may explain this. The sample carries other DNA sequences with the same CDR3. V is TRBV28 and J is TRBJ1-4, with TRBD1 as a possible D gene (6 bases). The CDR3 contains 14 residues. Per the germline V gene, CDR1 is MDHEN and CDR2 is SYDVKM. CDR3 loop: CASSWGTGKEKLFF. In nucleotides, the CDR3 is TGTGCAAGCAGTTGGGGCACAGGGAAGGAAAAACTGTTTTTT.

In its sample, this clone ranks as medium-sized. The rearrangement uses TRBV2 and TRBJ1-3; D remains unclear. The CDR3 is made up of 15 amino acids. Trimming stripped 6 bases from V and 0 bases from J, with 12 bases between. CDR1 SNHLY and CDR2 FYNNEI come from the germline V gene. The CDR3 DNA is TGTGCCAGCAGGGAGGACGGCCGCTCTGGAAACACCATATATTTT. The encoded protein is CASREDGRSGNTIYF.

This clone was seen repeatedly, ten times or more. V gene TRBV11-2 combines with J gene TRBJ2-5; the D gene is possibly TRBD2 (5 bases). V was trimmed by 5 bases and J by 2 bases, leaving 15 bases between them. The V gene's germline CDR1 is SGHAT and CDR2 FQNNGV. There are 15 residues in the CDR3. CDR3 in amino acids: CASSALLGVQETQYF. The CDR3, as DNA: TGTGCCAGCAGCGCTCTATTGGGAGTACAAGAGACCCAGTACTTC.

This clone was seen a few times. The genes are TRBV5-1 and TRBJ2-3; TRBD2 aligns across 7 bases. Trimming took 4 bases from V and 0 from J; bases not matched to a gene: 5. Germline V gene lookup returns CDR1 SGHRS and CDR2 YFSETQ. CDR3 length: 15 amino acids. CDR3 in DNA: TGCGCCAGCAGCCCGAGCGGGATCAGCACAGATACGCAGTATTTT. Translated: CASSPSGISTDTQYF.